Below are 9 T cell receptor beta chains sequenced from a single sample in a study of cytomegalovirus exposure and HLA in healthy donors. The primer mix had 60 Vbeta and 13 Jbeta primers. TCRdb's table, derived via immunoSEQ multiplex PCR, lists solely in-frame clones and lacks some. This table has about 52,000 clones, around 72% appearing once. Sequencing used PBMCs. These receptors were obtained from a man in his late teens or twenties in good health and CMV-seronegative.

V gene TRBV30 combines with J gene TRBJ1-4; D gene unclear. The CDR3 runs 15 residues. Germline V gives CDR1 GTSNPN, CDR2 SVGIG (reference sequence). V lost 0 bases and J lost 8, with 16 bases in between. Here the CDR3 DNA reads TGTGCCTGGAGTGTACAGCGGGCCAAAAAAGAAAAACTGTTTTTT. It encodes CAWSVQRAKKEKLFF.

In its sample, this clone was seen once. This chain joins TRBV25-1 and TRBJ1-6; 7 nucleotides agree with TRBD1. Germline V gene data show CDR1 as MGHDK and CDR2 as SYGVNS. V lost 7 bases to trimming and J lost 6 bases; unmatched junction nucleotides: 6. The CDR3 runs to 14 residues. CDR3 bases: TGTGCCAGCAAGGAGACAGGGCTTAATTCACCCCTCCACTTT. Its protein is CASKETGLNSPLHF.

V and J are TRBV7-2 and TRBJ2-7; D is uncertain. CDR1 SGHTA and CDR2 FQGNSA come from the germline V gene. The germline V and J ends were trimmed by 1 base and 6 bases, with 10 bases remaining between them. The CDR3 has 13 amino acids. The CDR3 reads CASSLEVRIEQYF. CDR3 bases: TGTGCCAGCAGCTTAGAGGTGAGGATCGAGCAGTACTTC.

CDR3 coding DNA: TGTGCCAGTAGTATTGCCCAGGGTTTCTATCAGCCCCAGCATTTT. This codes for CASSIAQGFYQPQHF. The rearrangement links TRBV19 to TRBJ1-5; D might be TRBD1 (5 bases). This CDR3 contains 15 residues. Germline assignment: CDR1 LNHDA and CDR2 SQIVND (reference sequence). V shed 3 bases and J shed 5 bases, with 14 bases lying between them.

This chain connects TRBV29-1 to TRBJ2-3, with 7 bases aligning to TRBD2. The CDR3 is 16 residues long. Germline V lookup: CDR1 SQVTM, CDR2 ANQGSEA. Unmatched junction bases numbered 9, after V lost 3 bases and J lost 0 bases. CDR3 sequence: CSVDAGWGGSTDTQYF. CDR3 sequence (DNA): TGCAGCGTTGATGCGGGGTGGGGAGGGAGCACAGATACGCAGTATTTT.

The genes are TRBV6-5 and TRBJ1-1; D might be TRBD1 (5 bases). V lost 6 bases, J lost 4 bases, and 15 bases lay in between. The CDR3 length is 14 residues. Germline lookup yields CDR1 MNHEY and CDR2 SVGAGI. CDR3 DNA sequence: TGTGCCAGCAGGAAATACGGGGGTGGCACTGAAGCTTTCTTT. Encoded protein: CASRKYGGGTEAFF.

J is TRBJ1-2 and V is TRBV4-2, with D tentatively TRBD1 (6 bases). Germline CDR1 reads LGHNA; CDR2 reads YNFKEQ. Trimming stripped 6 bases from V and 4 bases from J, with 18 bases between. The CDR3 consists of 15 residues. The CDR3 DNA follows: TGTGCCAGCAGTGTGGGGTTAGGGACATCCTATGGCTACACCTTC. Translation gives CASSVGLGTSYGYTF.

The chain links TRBV7-6 to TRBJ2-5, with TRBD1 as a possible D gene (7 bases). The CDR3 length is 15 residues. V lost 4 bases and J 5 bases, leaving 17 bases between the germline ends. Germline CDR1 reads SGHVS; CDR2 reads FNYEAQ. CDR3 in amino acids: CASSSRQGSGETQYF. CDR3 DNA sequence: TGTGCCAGCAGCTCACGACAGGGAAGCGGGGAGACCCAGTACTTC.

The chain uses TRBV29-1 and TRBJ2-2, with D uncertain. This CDR3 contains 12 residues. With 8 bases removed from V and 6 bases from J, the gap between germline ends came to 13 bases. Germline CDR1 and CDR2: SQVTM and ANQGSEA. CDR3 sequence reads: CSFCRSAGELFF. DNA of the CDR3: TGCAGCTTTTGTAGGAGTGCCGGGGAGCTGTTTTTT.